These 28 T cell receptor beta chains share one sample of origin, sequenced in a study of Ad26.COV2.S vaccination and SARS-CoV-2 variants. Treatment described: 19 received Ad26.COV2.S at low or high dose, single or two shots; 5 received placebo; per-sample allocation not given. Specimens were obtained on day 63 following the first vaccine or placebo injection. Sequencing was performed with immunoSEQ multiplex PCR; in TCRdb, only in-frame clones are kept and a portion is missing. The data hold about 350,000 clones, with about 85% observed a single time. Sequencing used peripheral blood, obtained in a trial of Ad26.COV2.S vaccine versus placebo. The origin of the receptors is a person aged 18 to 65 who received the Ad26.COV2.S COVID-19 vaccine or a placebo.

The chain uses TRBV6-5 and TRBJ1-2; D gene uncertain. The germline V gene has CDR1 MNHEY and CDR2 SVGAGI. This CDR3 comprises 13 residues. V lost 5 bases, J lost 4 bases, and 11 bases lay in between. The CDR3 region is CASSQRGIYGYTF. CDR3 sequence (DNA): TGTGCCAGCAGTCAGAGAGGGATCTATGGCTACACCTTC.

The chain recombines TRBV10-2 with TRBJ2-7; D gene unclear. This CDR3 contains 14 residues. Germline assignment: CDR1 WSHSY and CDR2 SAAADI. Between the trimmed V and J ends, which lost 2 bases and 3 bases, there was a span of 11 bases. CDR3 amino acids: CASSEGQNIYEQYF. CDR3 bases: TGCGCCAGCAGTGAGGGGCAGAACATCTACGAGCAGTACTTC.

This rearrangement joins TRBV25-1 to TRBJ2-3; no clear D. V shed 3 bases and J shed 4 bases, with 11 bases lying between them. Germline V gives CDR1 MGHDK, CDR2 SYGVNS. This CDR3 is built from 14 residues. The CDR3 here is CASSDPGSADTQYF. The CDR3 DNA follows: TGTGCCAGCAGTGATCCTGGTTCCGCAGATACGCAGTATTTT.

CDR3 in amino acids: CASSYGHRSGANVLTF. CDR3 DNA: TGTGCCAGCAGTTACGGACATAGATCTGGGGCCAACGTCCTGACTTTC. The chain carries TRBV6-5 and TRBJ2-6, with D tentatively TRBD1 (5 bases). V lost 2 bases and J lost 1, with 9 bases in between. The CDR3 contains 16 residues. Germline CDR1 MNHEY, CDR2 SVGAGI.

The chain carries TRBV4-3 and TRBJ2-7, with D hard to call. Per the germline V gene, CDR1 is LGHNA and CDR2 is YSLEER. V was shortened by 4 bases and J by 0 bases, with 10 bases between the two germline ends. The CDR3 spans 14 residues. The CDR3 region is CASSLKRSSYEQYF. The CDR3, as DNA: TGCGCCAGCAGCCTAAAAAGAAGCTCCTACGAGCAGTACTTC.

The rearrangement joins TRBV2 to TRBJ1-5; D unresolved. V was shortened by 4 bases and J by 5 bases, with 15 bases between the two germline ends. There are 15 residues in the CDR3. Germline CDR1 SNHLY, CDR2 FYNNEI. This CDR3 reads CASSGTTTGYQPQHF. CDR3 sequence (DNA): TGTGCCAGCAGTGGGACCACCACGGGGTATCAGCCCCAGCATTTT.

Only one count was recorded for this clone. The chain joins TRBV27 to TRBJ2-3; 8 bases line up with TRBD2. The V gene's germline CDR1 is MNHEY and CDR2 SMNVEV (reference sequence). This CDR3 comprises 19 residues. V lost 2 bases and J lost 0; bases outside the gene matches: 13. CDR3 protein: CASSLRESGGPLSTDTQYF. The CDR3 region has the DNA TGTGCCAGCAGTTTAAGGGAAAGCGGGGGTCCTCTCAGCACAGATACGCAGTATTTT.

There are a few counts of this clone. The chain carries TRBV18 and TRBJ1-1, with a tentative D call TRBD1 (6 bases). CDR3 size: 16 residues. Deletions cut 1 base from V and 0 bases from J, with 12 bases between. Germline CDR1 KGHSH, CDR2 LQKENI. CDR3 nucleotide sequence: TGTGCCAGCTCACCACTCGGGGCAGGGGTGAACACTGAAGCTTTCTTT. This sequence encodes CASSPLGAGVNTEAFF. Full variable domain (remainder filled in from reference TRBV18 and TRBJ1-1): NAGVMQNPRHLVRRRGQEARLRCSPMKGHSHVYWYRQLPEEGLKFMVYLQKENIIDESGMPKERFSAEFPKEGPSILRIQQVVRGDSAAYFCASSPLGAGVNTEAFFGQGTRLTVV.

The J gene is TRBJ2-1, the V gene TRBV4-3; the match to TRBD2 covers 9 bases. The length of the CDR3 is 16 residues. V dropped 4 bases and J dropped 1; count of bases not matched to a gene: 5. Germline assignment: CDR1 LGHNA and CDR2 YSLEER. The CDR3 DNA is TGCGCCAGCAGCCGCACTCTAGCGGGATCCTACAATGAGCAGTTCTTC. It translates to CASSRTLAGSYNEQFF.

J is TRBJ2-3 and V is TRBV5-1, with no clear D. The CDR3 totals 15 residues. CDR1 is SGHRS, CDR2 YFSETQ, per germline. Trimming took 3 bases from V and 3 from J, leaving 14 bases between them. As DNA, the CDR3 is TGCGCCAGCAGCTATTTCCCCGGTCAGACAGATACGCAGTATTTT. Protein product: CASSYFPGQTDTQYF.

A few counts support this clone. Written as DNA, the CDR3 is TGTGCCAGCAGCCCAACAAACAATGAAAGGCTGTTTTTT. It yields the protein CASSPTNNERLFF. The chain links TRBV7-9 to TRBJ1-4; D is undetermined. The germline V gene encodes CDR1 SEHNR and CDR2 FQNEAQ (reference sequence). Trimming shortened V by 5 bases and J by 14 bases, and 18 bases separated the two germline ends. CDR3 length equals 13 residues.

J is TRBJ2-1 and V is TRBV28; 8 positions agree with TRBD2. Germline trimming cut 5 bases from V and 6 bases from J; bases unmatched to any gene: 9. There are 15 residues in the CDR3. Germline V lookup: CDR1 MDHEN, CDR2 SYDVKM. CDR3 in DNA: TGTGCCAGCAGTCGACCGGGACTAGAAGGCAATGAGCAGTTCTTC. This sequence encodes CASSRPGLEGNEQFF. The whole variable domain, filled in from reference TRBV28 and TRBJ2-1, reads DVKVTQSSRYLVKRTGEKVFLECVQDMDHENMFWYRQDPGLGLRLIYFSYDVKMKEKGDIPEGYSVSREKKERFSLILESASTNQTSMYLCASSRPGLEGNEQFFGPGTRLTVL.

The chain is built from TRBV3-1 (or the pseudogene TRBV3-2) and TRBJ1-6; a weak D match, TRBD1 (5 bases). The V gene's germline CDR1 is LGHDT and CDR2 YNNKEL (reference sequence). This CDR3 is 16 amino acids long. V was clipped by 1 base and J by 7 bases, with 14 bases between them. CDR3: CASSQGRGAGNSPLHF. The CDR3 DNA reads as TGTGCCAGCAGCCAAGGTAGGGGCGCGGGGAATTCACCCCTCCACTTT.

The chain employs TRBV27 and TRBJ1-1, with TRBD1 matching 10 bases. Per germline, CDR1 MNHEY and CDR2 SMNVEV (reference sequence). The CDR3 contains 19 residues. J lost 1 base, V lost 2 bases, and 13 bases had no gene match. CDR3 residues: CASSLGPGTGVEANTEAFF. The CDR3 region has the DNA TGTGCCAGCAGTTTAGGCCCCGGGACAGGGGTAGAGGCGAACACTGAAGCTTTCTTT.

The V gene is TRBV5-1, the J gene TRBJ2-5; 8 bases are shared with TRBD1. J gave up 5 bases and V 2 bases, and 11 bases lay outside the gene matches. The CDR3 consists of 16 residues. Germline values: CDR1 SGHRS, CDR2 YFSETQ. CDR3 in DNA: TGCGCCAGCAGCTTCCGTCAGGGGGCTGTGGGGGAGACCCAGTACTTC. Its protein is CASSFRQGAVGETQYF.

The chain links TRBV6-2 or TRBV6-3 to TRBJ1-1; D is ambiguous. Trimming took 4 bases from V and 4 from J, leaving 7 bases between them. This CDR3 is 12 amino acids long. In germline, CDR1 is MNHEY, CDR2 SVGEGT. CDR3 in amino acids: CASSSGGTEAFF. As DNA, the CDR3 is TGTGCCAGCAGTTCCGGCGGCACTGAAGCTTTCTTT.

V gene TRBV7-2 combines with J gene TRBJ1-2; 9 nucleotides line up with TRBD1. The CDR3 contains 14 residues. V lost 5 bases to trimming and J lost 14 bases; unmatched junction nucleotides: 15. CDR1 is SGHTA, CDR2 FQGNSA, per germline. The CDR3 DNA follows: TGTGCCAGCAGCGTTAGTGGACAGGGGTATTCCGCTACCTTC. It specifies CASSVSGQGYSATF.

The CDR3: CAISESDYGYTF. Written as DNA, the CDR3 is TGTGCCATCAGTGAATCCGACTATGGCTACACCTTC. V usage is TRBV10-3 and J usage is TRBJ1-2, with D unresolved. V was pared by 3 bases and J by 3 bases, with 5 bases between. This CDR3 is built from 12 residues. Germline-derived CDR1 and CDR2 are ENHRY and SYGVKD.

This clone was seen just once. The V and J genes are TRBV5-4 and TRBJ2-3; 10 nucleotides line up with TRBD2. The CDR3 spans 16 residues. Germline-derived CDR1 and CDR2 are SGHNT and YYREEE (reference sequence). V gave up 4 bases and J gave up 0 bases; unmatched junction bases: 5. The CDR3 bases are TGTGCCAGCAGCACCGGGACTAGCGCTAGCACAGATACGCAGTATTTT. It encodes CASSTGTSASTDTQYF.

The V gene is TRBV30, the J gene TRBJ2-6, with TRBD2 matching 12 bases. Germline V gene lookup returns CDR1 GTSNPN and CDR2 SVGIG (reference sequence). The CDR3 runs to 18 residues. V was pared by 2 bases and J by 3 bases, with 8 bases of the junction left unmatched. The CDR3 nucleotides are TGTGCCTGGAGTATTACACGGACTAGCGGGAATGGGGCCAACGTCCTGACTTTC. Protein: CAWSITRTSGNGANVLTF. Variable domain in full (rest from reference TRBV30 and TRBJ2-6): SQTIHQWPATLVQPVGSPLSLECTVEGTSNPNLYWYRQAAGRGLQLLFYSVGIGQISSEVPQNLSASRPQDRQFILSSKKLLLSDSGFYLCAWSITRTSGNGANVLTFGAGSRLTVL.

This clone was recorded only once. V gene TRBV28 combines with J gene TRBJ2-7, with a weak D call TRBD2 (5 bases). Germline CDR1 MDHEN, CDR2 SYDVKM. The CDR3 sequence is 13 residues long. V lost 3 bases and J 4 bases, leaving 10 bases between the germline ends. The CDR3 DNA reads as TGTGCCAGCAGTTTCGTGTCGGGGTACGAGCAGTACTTC. This gives the protein CASSFVSGYEQYF.

The sample holds a few counts of this clone. J is TRBJ1-6 and V is TRBV21-1; the D call in the table, TRBD1, was not verified against the DNA. TRBV21-1 is assigned pseudogene status. This CDR3 has 16 residues. The CDR3 loop is CASSKNLTGYLSPLHF. The CDR3 bases are TGTGCCAGCAGCAAAAACCTGACAGGGTATCTTTCACCCCTCCACTTT.

The CDR3 DNA reads as TGTGCCATGCAGACCGGGGGCGCCGGGAACACTGAAGCTTTCTTT. Translating it yields CAMQTGGAGNTEAFF. The rearrangement uses TRBV10-3 and TRBJ1-1; the D gene is possibly TRBD1 (6 bases). The CDR3 covers 15 residues. Germline V gene lookup returns CDR1 ENHRY and CDR2 SYGVKD. V lost 9 bases and J 1 base, leaving 18 bases between the germline ends.

The rearrangement uses TRBV7-9 and TRBJ2-7, with D maybe TRBD1 (6 bases). V was shortened by 5 bases and J by 0 bases, with 11 bases between the two germline ends. Germline values: CDR1 SEHNR, CDR2 FQNEAQ (reference sequence). This CDR3 has 14 residues. In DNA form, the CDR3 reads TGTGCCAGCAGCATACAGGACAGCTCCTACGAGCAGTACTTC. Residues: CASSIQDSSYEQYF.

The chain links TRBV4-3 to TRBJ2-1; D gene uncertain. The CDR3 extends over 15 amino acids. Germline V gene lookup returns CDR1 LGHNA and CDR2 YSLEER. V gave up 0 bases and J gave up 4 bases, with 10 bases separating them. The CDR3 spells CASSQDVVPYNEQFF. DNA for the CDR3: TGCGCCAGCAGCCAAGATGTAGTGCCATACAATGAGCAGTTCTTC.

CDR3 DNA: TGTGCCACCAGTCCCGGGACAGGCGACTATGGCTACACCTTC. It is translated as CATSPGTGDYGYTF. J is TRBJ1-2 and V is TRBV15; 8 nucleotides agree with TRBD1. V was pared by 6 bases and J by 3 bases, with 6 bases of the junction left unmatched. CDR1 LNHNV and CDR2 YYDKDF come from the germline V gene (reference sequence). The CDR3 loop spans 14 amino acids.

The chain links TRBV29-1 to TRBJ2-3; 7 bases are a match to TRBD1. Per germline, CDR1 SQVTM and CDR2 ANQGSEA. Trimming took 6 bases from V and 3 from J; bases not matched to a gene: 6. The length of the CDR3 is 13 residues. This CDR3 reads CSVETGATDTQYF. Written as DNA, the CDR3 is TGCAGCGTGGAAACAGGGGCGACAGATACGCAGTATTTT.

The chain employs TRBV7-6 and TRBJ2-2, with 12 bases that match TRBD1. The germline gives CDR1 SGHVS, CDR2 FNYEAQ. V lost 5 bases, J lost 6 bases, and 10 bases stayed unmatched. The CDR3 contains 17 residues. CDR3: CASSPGGQGARAGELFF. The DNA for the CDR3 is TGTGCCAGCAGCCCAGGGGGACAGGGGGCGCGGGCCGGGGAGCTGTTTTTT.